A single sample gave rise to the 13 T cell receptor beta chains below, sequenced in a study of early stage breast cancer tumors (dated by TCRdb to the late 2010s). Libraries were prepared through the immunoSEQ multiplex PCR assay. This is the immuneACCESS table as TCRdb keeps it, with only in-frame sequences that have V and J called. A part of the clones is gone; compared with another copy, unresolved V genes explain less than half, and the rest is unexplained. The sample table shows 25,000 to 35,000 clones, and 75% to 90% are seen once. More than 9.5% of the sample is in the top ten clones. The specimen was blood. These receptors came from a person aged 55 to 75 with breast cancer.

V gene TRBV19 combines with J gene TRBJ2-6; 7 nucleotides align to TRBD1. The CDR3 covers 14 residues. The J segment lost 1 base and the V segment lost 7 bases, leaving 1 base of the junction unmatched. Germline V gene data show CDR1 as LNHDA and CDR2 as SQIVND (reference sequence). The CDR3 DNA is TGTGCCAGTACGACAGGGTCTGGGGCCAACGTCCTGACTTTC. Translation: CASTTGSGANVLTF.

The J gene is TRBJ2-5, the V gene TRBV9; TRBD1 matches 8 bases. Trimming cost V 0 bases and J 5 bases; bases outside gene matches: 9. This CDR3 spans 16 amino acids. CDR1 is SGDLS and CDR2 is YYNGEE in the germline V gene. CDR3 nucleotides: TGTGCCAGCAGCGTAGCCACGCGACAGGGGTCGGAGACCCAGTACTTC. Translated, it gives CASSVATRQGSETQYF.

This clone was observed a handful of times. This sequence joins TRBV14 and TRBJ1-2; possible D gene TRBD1, 6 bases. The V end was cut by 1 base, the J end by 2 bases, with 8 bases between. CDR1 and CDR2 from the germline V gene are SGHDN and FVKESK. This CDR3 spans 14 amino acids. The CDR3 DNA follows: TGTGCCAGCAGCCAAGTCACAGGGAACTATGGCTACACCTTC. Amino acids: CASSQVTGNYGYTF.

The chain has TRBV7-9 and TRBJ2-7, with 7 bases fitting TRBD1. The V segment lost 5 bases and the J segment 0 bases; nucleotides outside the gene matches: 13. In germline, CDR1 is SEHNR, CDR2 FQNEAQ (reference sequence). This CDR3 contains 17 residues. As DNA, the CDR3 is TGTGCCAGCAGCGCCAGACAGGGCGCCCCGTCCTCCTACGAGCAGTACTTC. This translates into CASSARQGAPSSYEQYF.

CDR3 nucleotide sequence: TGCGCCAGCAGCTTGGGGCCAGCGGGGGTAACAGATACGCAGTATTTT. It codes for CASSLGPAGVTDTQYF. This rearrangement joins TRBV5-1 to TRBJ2-3; 8 bases match TRBD2. The germline gives CDR1 SGHRS, CDR2 YFSETQ. V was pared by 0 bases and J by 3 bases, with 6 bases of the junction left unmatched. The CDR3 extends over 16 amino acids.

The V call is TRBV19, the J call TRBJ2-7; 7 bases map to TRBD2. CDR1 and CDR2 (germline): LNHDA, SQIVND (reference sequence). The CDR3 extends over 14 amino acids. The V gene end was trimmed by 3 bases and the J gene end by 5 bases; junction bases not matched to a gene: 7. CDR3 protein: CASSISGLVHEQYF. DNA of the CDR3: TGTGCCAGTAGTATTTCAGGACTAGTCCACGAGCAGTACTTC.

The rearrangement links TRBV5-4 to TRBJ2-7, with TRBD2 matching over 7 bases. V dropped 2 bases and J dropped 4; count of bases not matched to a gene: 3. Germline CDR1 is SGHNT and CDR2 is YYREEE (reference sequence). The CDR3 is 13 amino acids. The CDR3 loop is CASSFASGYEQYF. The DNA for the CDR3 is TGTGCCAGCAGCTTTGCTAGCGGTTACGAGCAGTACTTC.

V and J are TRBV4-1 and TRBJ2-1, with 9 bases identical to TRBD2. Trimming cost V 5 bases and J 0 bases; bases outside gene matches: 5. CDR1 and CDR2 (germline): MGHRA, YSYEKL. The length of the CDR3 is 16 residues. CDR3 nucleotides: TGCGCCAGCAGCGGAGGACTAGCGAACTCCTACAATGAGCAGTTCTTC. Protein product: CASSGGLANSYNEQFF.

The CDR3, as DNA: TGTGCCAGCAGCTCCGATGAAAAACTGTTTTTT. Protein product: CASSSDEKLFF. The V gene is TRBV7-9, the J gene TRBJ1-4; D gene uncertain. V gave up 4 bases and J gave up 6 bases, with 3 bases separating them. The germline V gene has CDR1 SEHNR and CDR2 FQNEAQ (reference sequence). This CDR3 comprises 11 residues.

This clone was observed a handful of times. The chain joins TRBV11-3 to TRBJ1-1; the match to TRBD1 covers 7 bases. Germline-derived CDR1 and CDR2 are SGHNT and YENEEA. The V gene end was trimmed by 5 bases and the J gene end by 8 bases; junction bases not matched to a gene: 5. This CDR3 has 12 residues. CDR3 loop: CASSPMDREAFF. The DNA of the CDR3 is TGTGCCAGCAGCCCTATGGACAGGGAAGCTTTCTTT.

This chain uses TRBV7-2 with TRBJ2-3; tentatively, D is TRBD1 (6 bases). Germline CDR1 is SGHTA and CDR2 is FQGNSA. The V and J ends lost 4 bases and 0 bases respectively, with 14 bases between them. This CDR3 is built from 16 residues. The CDR3 reads CASSSRSTGSTDTQYF. CDR3 coding DNA: TGTGCCAGCAGCTCCCGTTCGACAGGAAGCACAGATACGCAGTATTTT.

This clone was seen only once. The rearrangement joins TRBV15 to TRBJ2-2; 7 nucleotides align to TRBD2. CDR1 and CDR2 (germline): LNHNV, YYDKDF (reference sequence). The CDR3 spans 16 residues. Germline trimming cut 3 bases from V and 1 base from J; bases unmatched to any gene: 5. CDR3 in DNA: TGTGCCACCAGCAGTTTAAGCGGGAAGAACACCGGGGAGCTGTTTTTT. As protein: CATSSLSGKNTGELFF.

The chain joins TRBV11-3 to TRBJ2-3; 10 bases are a match to TRBD1. The ends lost 7 bases at V and 3 bases at J; junction bases unmatched: 7. Germline lookup yields CDR1 SGHNT and CDR2 YENEEA. This CDR3 is 15 amino acids long. The CDR3 DNA reads as TGTGCCAGCACGACAGGGGGCGGATGGACAGATACGCAGTATTTT. Amino acids: CASTTGGGWTDTQYF.